This T cell receptor (beta chain) comes out of a study of T cells in Graves' hyperthyroidism and ophthalmopathy. Out of about 10 ml of fresh peripheral blood came the PBMCs. The table lists this clonotype with many counts. The CDR3 has 13 amino acids. The germline V gene encodes CDR1 MNHEY and CDR2 SVGEGT. V was shortened by 9 bases and J by 1 base, with 10 bases between the two germline ends. From RNA transcripts, TCR beta CDR3 regions were amplified. HTBI primers were the set used in a first-round RT-PCR of the TCR CDR3. TCRdb independently ran MiXCR on the multiplex PCR reads; one entry per CDR3 protein. The profile shows about 520,000 distinct CDR3 sequences, roughly 24% of them singletons.

Sample: blood. The clonotype was recovered from a woman in her twenties or thirties with Graves' ophthalmopathy. The J gene is TRBJ1-5, the V gene TRBV6-2 or TRBV6-3; D may be TRBD1 (5 bases). This CDR3 reads CASMRDSNQPQHF. The CDR3 DNA is TGTGCCAGTATGCGGGACAGCAATCAGCCCCAGCATTTT.